This TCR beta chain was identified during a study of blood T cell repertoires in COVID-19. Overall study context: Material from acute and convalescent COVID-19 was sourced from the United States, Italy and Spain. T cells, B-cell-depleted T cells, or PBMCs supplied cDNA or gDNA.

How the authors handled the data: For nucleated cells, counts were estimated from reference gene primer amplification. Clones were sequenced by immunoSEQ multiplex PCR, and TCRdb holds only the in-frame ones, with some missing. V and J calls and clone size are given by that table; D and trimming were obtained from the DNA. Of 150,000 or so clones detected, about 88% appear once; the ten largest clones hold almost 1%. V shed 5 bases, J shed 6 bases, and the junction held 8 bases outside the gene matches. The CDR3 consists of 14 residues. CDR1 and CDR2 from the germline V gene are SNHLY and FYNNEI. This sequence joins TRBV2 and TRBJ1-1; 8 nucleotides line up with TRBD1. This TCR was recovered from a man between 18 and 35 years old with acute or convalescent COVID-19. The sequencing sample was made of peripheral blood. CDR3 nucleotides: TGTGCCAGCAGTATGGGCAGGGGGCGTCCTGAAGCTTTCTTT. Translating it yields CASSMGRGRPEAFF.